The clone carrying this TCR beta chain was picked up many times. Trimming shortened V by 6 bases and J by 0 bases, and 9 bases separated the two germline ends. The length of the CDR3 is 14 residues. Germline V CDR1 and CDR2: MDHEN, SYDVKM. This entry belongs to a study of T cells in Graves' hyperthyroidism and ophthalmopathy. The sample of blood was obtained at first hyperthyroidism diagnosis (before any ophthalmopathy symptoms). What was amplified from RNA transcripts were TCR beta CDR3 regions. TCR CDR3 regions were first amplified by RT-PCR with HTBI primers. MiXCR was run by TCRdb on the multiplex PCR reads, yielding one entry per CDR3 protein. The sample has some 600,000 distinct CDR3 sequences, roughly 13% seen once; the top ten hold 5.8%.

The chain couples TRBV28 to TRBJ2-4; D is possibly TRBD1 or TRBD2 (5 bases each). The origin of this receptor is a woman aged 25-40 years with Graves' hyperthyroidism that later progressed to Graves' ophthalmopathy. The sequenced sample consisted of blood. The CDR3 nucleotides read TGTGCCAGCAGCCGGGACGAAGCCAAAAACATTCAGTACTTC. Its protein is CASSRDEAKNIQYF.